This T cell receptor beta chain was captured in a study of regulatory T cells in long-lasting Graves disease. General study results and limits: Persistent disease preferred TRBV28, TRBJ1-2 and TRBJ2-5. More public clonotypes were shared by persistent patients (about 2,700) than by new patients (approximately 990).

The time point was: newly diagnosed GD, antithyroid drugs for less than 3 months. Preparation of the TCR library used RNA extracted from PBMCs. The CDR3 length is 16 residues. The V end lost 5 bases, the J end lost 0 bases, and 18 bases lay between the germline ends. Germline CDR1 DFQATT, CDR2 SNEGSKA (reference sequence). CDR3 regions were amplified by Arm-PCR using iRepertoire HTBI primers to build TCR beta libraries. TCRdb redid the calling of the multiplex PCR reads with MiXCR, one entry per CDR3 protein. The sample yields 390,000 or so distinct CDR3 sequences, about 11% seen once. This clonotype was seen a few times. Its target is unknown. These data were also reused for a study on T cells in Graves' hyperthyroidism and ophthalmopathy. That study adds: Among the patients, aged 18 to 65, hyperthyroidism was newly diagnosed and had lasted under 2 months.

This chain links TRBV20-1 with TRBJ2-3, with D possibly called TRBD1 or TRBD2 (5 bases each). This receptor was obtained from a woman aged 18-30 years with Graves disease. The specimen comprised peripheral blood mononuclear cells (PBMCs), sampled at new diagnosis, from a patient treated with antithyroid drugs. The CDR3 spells CSAEGLRDLSTDTQYF. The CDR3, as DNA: TGCAGTGCTGAGGGGCTCCGGGACCTAAGCACAGATACGCAGTATTTT.